Given below is one T cell receptor (beta chain) in context. Its matching antigen is unknown. With a J-beta primer mix and a sample-barcoded 5' primer, a second PCR ran 7 to 11 cycles. TCRdb re-derived calls from the 5' RACE reads in MiXCR, one entry per CDR3 protein. This table holds about 1.5 million distinct CDR3 sequences, less than 45% found once. This entry belongs to a study of blood T cells in healthy people across ages. Study observations and caveats: Across the age range, TCR beta diversity per million T cells fell in a roughly linear way. There was a strong correlation between TCR beta diversity and naive T cell percentage. A greater number of naive CD4+ cells and higher diversity distinguished long-lived donors from aged donors.

V was trimmed by 5 bases and J by 12 bases, leaving 17 bases between them. The length of the CDR3 is 13 residues. The chain joins TRBV12-3 or TRBV12-4 to TRBJ2-1; D assignment may be TRBD1 or TRBD2 (5 bases each). The receptor comes from a woman aged 18-29 years in good health. The sample consisted of blood. This chain's CDR3 is CASSLGTAFVQFF. The DNA of the CDR3 is TGTGCCAGCAGTCTCGGGACCGCGTTTGTGCAGTTCTTC.